Listed below are T cell receptor beta chains from one sample, sequenced in a study of blood T cell repertoires in COVID-19. TCRdb's copy holds only in-frame clones and misses some; the assay was immunoSEQ multiplex PCR. The sample lists 140,000 to 150,000 clones, around nine tenths occurring once. Input material: peripheral blood. The receptors were sampled from a woman aged 45-65 years with active or convalescent COVID-19. The conserved cysteine and the conserved F or W are not part of the CDR3 here.

ASSVAGSLNEQF | TRBJ2-1 | TRBV9
ASSQVPLAGDQETQY | TRBJ2-5 | TRBV3-1/TRBV3-2
ASSLEVAGGGTEAF | TRBJ1-1 | TRBV7-2
ASRDDKVMNTEAF | TRBJ1-1 | TRBV6-5
ASRPQGNEQF | TRBJ2-1 | TRBV2
ASSVNVLSTGELF | TRBJ2-2 | TRBV9
ASSRTGGAYGYT | TRBJ1-2 | TRBV7-2
ASSRGLAGGEQY | TRBJ2-7 | TRBV7-2
ASSRNPDRKGGYT | TRBJ1-2 | TRBV7-2
ATSRPDRGLGYT | TRBJ1-2 | TRBV15
ASSTGGGGYT | TRBJ1-2 | TRBV19
ASSQGTGIDTQY | TRBJ2-3 | TRBV4-3
ASSQSGQSYSPLH | TRBJ1-6 | TRBV5-1
ASSTSRSTDTQY | TRBJ2-3 | TRBV18
ASSRKGQPNYGYT | TRBJ1-2 | TRBV27
ASLPEGQRNTEAF | TRBJ1-1 | TRBV5-4
ASSRGLVSSTDTQY | TRBJ2-3 | TRBV27
ASSVHRETFEQY | TRBJ2-7 | TRBV6-5
ASSQVPGLAEHNEQF | TRBJ2-1 | TRBV4-3
ASSQEVAGASSYNSPLH | TRBJ1-6 | TRBV4-3
ASSFGGKVYGYT | TRBJ1-2 | TRBV28
ASSLRLAANTGELF | TRBJ2-2 | TRBV5-1
ASSPHSGKNTGELF | TRBJ2-2 | TRBV9
ASSPGTGERNTIY | TRBJ1-3 | TRBV18
ASSQEPGTSLWHEQF | TRBJ2-1 | TRBV4-2
ASSHLQNTLQYT | TRBJ1-2 | TRBV4-3
ASSLYGTTEAF | TRBJ1-1 | TRBV6-2/TRBV6-3
ASSLQGSYEQY | TRBJ2-7 | TRBV28
ASRGTGNYGYT | TRBJ1-2 | TRBV28
ASSFGFKNTEAF | TRBJ1-1 | TRBV5-5
ASSPSTVSTDTQY | TRBJ2-3 | TRBV3-1/TRBV3-2
ASSPSPGVENTIY | TRBJ1-3 | TRBV18
ASSYLSGSTYEQY | TRBJ2-7 | TRBV7-9
ASSQDGALAGEGNEQF | TRBJ2-1 | TRBV4-3
ASSSLGAGKETQY | TRBJ2-5 | TRBV27
ASSPPIADTQY | TRBJ2-3 | TRBV7-9
ASSKGLEDEQY | TRBJ2-7 | TRBV7-6
ASSQGQGLDEQY | TRBJ2-7 | TRBV28
SVSGTGVGEQY | TRBJ2-7 | TRBV29-1
ASSWGGRAIEQY | TRBJ2-7 | TRBV5-4
ASSLTNEQF | TRBJ2-1 | TRBV5-1
ASSLGGTGRYEQY | TRBJ2-7 | TRBV5-1
ASSLPGGNGNTIY | TRBJ1-3 | TRBV11-2
AWSSSGGPYQPQH | TRBJ1-5 | TRBV30
AGKGQAPLIQY | TRBJ2-4 | TRBV24-1
ASSSGLYNEQF | TRBJ2-1 | TRBV27
ASSPGPYRV | TRBJ2-1 | TRBV18